This entry describes one T cell receptor (beta chain). Its antigen is not known. The CDR3 totals 14 residues. V lost 5 bases, J lost 6 bases, and 14 bases lay in between. Germline lookup yields CDR1 MNHEY and CDR2 SMNVEV (reference sequence). These data come from a study of radiotherapy plus CTLA-4 blockade in lung cancer. Findings and limits, study-wide: How blood T cell clones changed early, along with interferon-beta, reportedly forecast response best. After treatment with radiotherapy plus ipilimumab, TCR clones that came from the tumor expanded in blood.

Participants had chemo-refractory metastatic non-small-cell lung cancer and were treated with focal radiation plus ipilimumab CTLA-4 blockade. TCRdb's table, derived via immunoSEQ multiplex PCR, lists solely in-frame clones and lacks some. The table records approximately 60,000 clones, around 77% of them present only once. V is TRBV27 and J is TRBJ2-1; D possibly corresponds to TRBD2 (5 bases). Source: peripheral blood, taken from a patient treated with radiotherapy plus ipilimumab. The TCR sequence derives from a human donor with non-small cell lung cancer who had a complete response to radiotherapy plus ipilimumab. The CDR3 region has the DNA TGTGCCAGCAGTCCCCGCCCTAGCTCCAATGAGCAGTTCTTC. Translating it yields CASSPRPSSNEQFF.